What follows describes a single T cell receptor beta chain. The antigen is not known. Time point: cycle 4 day 1 (C4D1), after five to seven weeks of nivolumab. Relapse was seen in all patients after autologous stem cell transplantation, and brentuximab vedotin exposure was variable. Best responses included complete response and partial response; otherwise, the best response was progressive disease. These data belong to a study of PD-1 blockade in classical Hodgkin lymphoma. Libraries were prepared by immunoSEQ multiplex PCR; TCRdb keeps only in-frame clonotypes and omits some of them. The sample has around 50,000 clones; 90% are singletons. Overall study results and limits: As was reported, newly diagnosed patients showed lower baseline TCR diversity than healthy donors did. By C4D1 there was a significant rise in CD4+ TCR diversity but not in CD8+ TCR diversity. Nivolumab initiation under 1 year post-ASCT meant exclusion.

Trimming removed 0 bases at V and 5 bases at J, with 10 bases between. This CDR3 is 14 amino acids long. Germline values: CDR1 MNHEY, CDR2 SVGAGI. The sequence came from a human donor with classical Hodgkin lymphoma. The chain is built from TRBV6-5 and TRBJ1-2, with no clear D. Material: peripheral blood mononuclear cells (PBMCs), obtained before the fourth cycle of nivolumab. The CDR3 DNA follows: TGTGCCAGCAGTTACTCTCCACAGTATTATGGCTACACCTTC. It yields the protein CASSYSPQYYGYTF.